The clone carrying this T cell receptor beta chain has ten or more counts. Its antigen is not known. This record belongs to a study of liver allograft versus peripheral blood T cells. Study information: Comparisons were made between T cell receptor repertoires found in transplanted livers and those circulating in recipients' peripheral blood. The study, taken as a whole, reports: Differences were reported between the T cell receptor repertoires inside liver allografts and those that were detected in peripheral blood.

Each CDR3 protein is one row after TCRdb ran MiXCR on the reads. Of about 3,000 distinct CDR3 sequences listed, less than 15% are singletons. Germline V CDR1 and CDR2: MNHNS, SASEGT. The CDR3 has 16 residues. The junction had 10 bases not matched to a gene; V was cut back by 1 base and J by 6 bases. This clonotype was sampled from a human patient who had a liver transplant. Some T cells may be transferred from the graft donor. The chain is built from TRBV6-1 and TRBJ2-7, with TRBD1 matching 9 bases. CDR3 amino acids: CASSEEGGTGFAEQYF. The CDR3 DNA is TGTGCCAGCAGTGAAGAAGGGGGGACAGGGTTTGCCGAGCAGTACTTC.